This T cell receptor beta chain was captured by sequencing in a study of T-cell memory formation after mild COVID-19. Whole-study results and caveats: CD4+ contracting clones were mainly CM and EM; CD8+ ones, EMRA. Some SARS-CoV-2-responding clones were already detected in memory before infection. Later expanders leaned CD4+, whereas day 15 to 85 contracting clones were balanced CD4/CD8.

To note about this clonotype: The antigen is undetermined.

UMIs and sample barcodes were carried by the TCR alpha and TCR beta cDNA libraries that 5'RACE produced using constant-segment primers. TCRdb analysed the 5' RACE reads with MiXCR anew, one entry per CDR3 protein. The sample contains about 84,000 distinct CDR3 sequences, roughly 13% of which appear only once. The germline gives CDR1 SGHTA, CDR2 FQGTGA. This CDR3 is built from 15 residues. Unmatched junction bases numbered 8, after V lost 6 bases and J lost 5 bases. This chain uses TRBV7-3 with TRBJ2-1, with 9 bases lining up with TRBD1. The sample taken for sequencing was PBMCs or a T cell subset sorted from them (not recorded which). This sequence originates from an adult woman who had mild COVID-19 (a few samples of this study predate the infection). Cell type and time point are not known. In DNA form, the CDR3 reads TGTGCCAGCAGAGGGGGGACAGGGCGAAACAATGAGCAGTTCTTC. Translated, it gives CASRGGTGRNNEQFF.